The next 23 T cell receptor beta chains were all read from a single sample in a study of cytomegalovirus exposure and HLA in healthy donors. PCR involved 60 Vbeta and 13 Jbeta primers. The method was immunoSEQ multiplex PCR; TCRdb's version includes in-frame clones alone and lacks a portion of them. The data hold 200,000 to 250,000 clones, with 70% to 90% observed a single time. The sequencing sample was made of PBMCs. Receptor source: a human donor in good health.

The chain carries TRBV5-4 and TRBJ1-5, with a possible D match to TRBD1 (6 bases). Germline loops: CDR1 SGHNT, CDR2 YYREEE (reference sequence). V was clipped by 1 base and J by 1 base, with 6 bases between them. CDR3 length: 14 amino acids. The CDR3 nucleotides read TGTGCCAGCAGCTTGAGGGGGAGCAATCAGCCCCAGCATTTT. Translating gives CASSLRGSNQPQHF.

This chain connects TRBV2 to TRBJ2-3; 12 nucleotides line up with TRBD2. The CDR3 consists of 15 residues. With V trimmed by 10 bases and J by 1 base, 6 bases remained unmatched. Germline CDR1 and CDR2: SNHLY and FYNNEI. CDR3 DNA: TGTGCCACGGAAGGGACTAGCGGGCGCACAGATACGCAGTATTTT. This gives the protein CATEGTSGRTDTQYF.

This clone appeared once. This chain uses TRBV6-1 with TRBJ2-4; weak D call: TRBD1 (5 bases). CDR3 length equals 16 residues. The ends were cut back, 2 bases at V and 1 base at J, with 12 bases in the middle. The germline V gene encodes CDR1 MNHNS and CDR2 SASEGT. The CDR3 coding sequence is TGTGCCAGCAGTGAATGGGGCCCCGTGGCCAAAAACATTCAGTACTTC. Encoded protein: CASSEWGPVAKNIQYF.

V gene TRBV6-1 combines with J gene TRBJ2-7; TRBD2 might be the D (5 bases). The CDR3 has 12 residues. Between the trimmed V and J ends, which lost 6 bases and 7 bases, there was a span of 13 bases. The germline gives CDR1 MNHNS, CDR2 SASEGT. The CDR3 DNA reads TGTGCCAGCAGGGTGGGAGTAGGGGAGCAGTACTTC. It specifies CASRVGVGEQYF.

This chain uses TRBV19 with TRBJ1-5; D is possibly TRBD1 (6 bases). The V end was cut by 5 bases, the J end by 11 bases, with 25 bases between. The germline gives CDR1 LNHDA, CDR2 SQIVND (reference sequence). This CDR3 region has 16 residues. The CDR3 DNA reads as TGTGCCAGTAGTTCCCAAACTGGACAGCGCCTAGTGACCCAGCATTTT. Amino acid sequence: CASSSQTGQRLVTQHF. Variable domain in full (rest from reference TRBV19 and TRBJ1-5): DGGITQSPKYLFRKEGQNVTLSCEQNLNHDAMYWYRQDPGQGLRLIYYSQIVNDFQKGDIAEGYSVSREKKESFPLTVTSAQKNPTAFYLCASSSQTGQRLVTQHFGDGTRLSIL.

This clone was detected a few times. The rearrangement uses TRBV5-4 and TRBJ2-5, with a tentative D call TRBD1 (5 bases). V lost 0 bases and J lost 1, with 10 bases in between. Germline V gives CDR1 SGHNT, CDR2 YYREEE (reference sequence). The CDR3 spans 15 residues. This CDR3 is CASSLADRPQETQYF. For the CDR3, the DNA is TGTGCCAGCAGCTTGGCCGACAGACCCCAAGAGACCCAGTACTTC.

The rearrangement joins TRBV5-1 to TRBJ2-2; perhaps TRBD2 as D (6 bases). The CDR3 is 18 residues long. Trimming took off 3 bases at V and 5 bases at J, with 23 bases between the two ends. The germline V gene has CDR1 SGHRS and CDR2 YFSETQ. In DNA, the CDR3 is TGCGCCAGCAGCTCACGACCCCCGGGCAGCGGGTATACCGGGGAGCTGTTTTTT. Amino acid sequence: CASSSRPPGSGYTGELFF.

This clone was counted between two and nine times. The chain couples TRBV28 to TRBJ2-7, with 8 bases aligning to TRBD1. Germline values: CDR1 MDHEN, CDR2 SYDVKM. V lost 7 bases to trimming and J lost 4 bases; unmatched junction nucleotides: 6. The CDR3 totals 13 residues. DNA for the CDR3: TGTGCCAGCAAAAGGACAGGGACGTACGAGCAGTACTTC. This encodes CASKRTGTYEQYF.

The chain combines TRBV6-5 with TRBJ2-3; TRBD2 is a possible D gene (6 bases). In germline, CDR1 is MNHEY, CDR2 SVGAGI. The CDR3 totals 14 residues. Trimming took 8 bases from V and 1 from J, leaving 13 bases between them. Here the CDR3 reads CASHRPGGTDTQYF. Written as DNA, the CDR3 is TGTGCCAGCCACCGCCCGGGAGGCACAGATACGCAGTATTTT.

V and J are TRBV4-3 and TRBJ2-7; 7 bases are shared with TRBD2. The germline V gene has CDR1 LGHNA and CDR2 YSLEER. The V segment lost 0 bases and the J segment 3 bases; nucleotides outside the gene matches: 5. The CDR3 sequence is 15 residues long. The chain's CDR3 is CASSQDLAAYYEQYF. The CDR3 DNA sequence: TGCGCCAGCAGCCAAGATCTAGCGGCCTACTACGAGCAGTACTTC.

The chain carries TRBV27 and TRBJ1-5; the match to TRBD1 covers 7 bases. The germline V gene has CDR1 MNHEY and CDR2 SMNVEV (reference sequence). The CDR3 is made up of 15 amino acids. Trimming took 7 bases from V and 2 from J; bases not matched to a gene: 8. DNA for the CDR3: TGTGCCAGCACCCAGGGGGGAGTCGGCAATCAGCCCCAGCATTTT. Translation: CASTQGGVGNQPQHF.

J is TRBJ2-4 and V is TRBV28; 14 nucleotides line up with TRBD2. The CDR3 covers 20 residues. V lost 9 bases to trimming and J lost 5 bases; unmatched junction nucleotides: 21. Germline loops: CDR1 MDHEN, CDR2 SYDVKM. DNA for the CDR3: TGTGCCAGAGCGGTGATGCACAAAGGACTAGCGGGAGGAGGGCAAAACATTCAGTACTTC. It yields the protein CARAVMHKGLAGGGQNIQYF.

The rearrangement links TRBV5-1 to TRBJ1-4; perhaps TRBD1 as D (6 bases). V was cut by 0 bases and J by 5 bases, with 14 bases left in between. The CDR3 contains 16 residues. Germline V lookup: CDR1 SGHRS, CDR2 YFSETQ. The CDR3 DNA sequence: TGCGCCAGCAGCTTGGCCCCGACAGGCGTCAATGAAAAACTGTTTTTT. It encodes CASSLAPTGVNEKLFF.

The chain couples TRBV4-1 to TRBJ2-1; TRBD2 matches 9 bases. CDR3 length: 15 amino acids. Germline assignment: CDR1 MGHRA and CDR2 YSYEKL. V was pared by 1 base and J by 4 bases, with 2 bases of the junction left unmatched. The CDR3 reads CASSQVLAGYNEQFF. CDR3 DNA sequence: TGCGCCAGCAGCCAAGTACTAGCGGGTTACAATGAGCAGTTCTTC.

J is TRBJ1-3 and V is TRBV7-9, with TRBD1 as a possible D gene (6 bases). The CDR3 consists of 12 residues. Between the trimmed V and J ends, which lost 8 bases and 1 base, there was a span of 6 bases. The V gene's germline CDR1 is SEHNR and CDR2 FQNEAQ (reference sequence). The CDR3 DNA reads TGTGCCAGCCAGGGGTCTGGAAACACCATATATTTT. Protein: CASQGSGNTIYF.

The chain couples TRBV6-5 to TRBJ2-5; D is uncertain. V lost 0 bases and J lost 4, with 3 bases in between. Germline assignment: CDR1 MNHEY and CDR2 SVGAGI. There are 12 residues in the CDR3. The CDR3 DNA follows: TGTGCCAGCAGTTACTCCCGAGAGACCCAGTACTTC. This translates into CASSYSRETQYF.

V gene TRBV10-3 combines with J gene TRBJ2-7; unclear D gene. V shed 10 bases and J shed 5 bases, with 18 bases lying between them. The CDR3 has 13 amino acids. CDR1 and CDR2 (germline): ENHRY, SYGVKD. The CDR3 loop reads CASGPASMDEQYF. The CDR3, as DNA: TGTGCCAGCGGCCCAGCCTCTATGGACGAGCAGTACTTC.

A remark on this clone: Compared with germline, one end of the junction differs, possibly owing to a read error. The chain combines TRBV19 with TRBJ1-1; 7 nucleotides agree with TRBD1. CDR1 and CDR2 (germline): LNHDA, SQIVND (reference sequence). This CDR3 spans 16 amino acids. The DNA for the CDR3 is TGTGCCAGTAGTCAACAGGGGATTCAAAGAAGGACTGCAGCTTTCTTT. This sequence encodes CASSQQGIQRRTAAFF.

The rearrangement links TRBV9 to TRBJ1-5; 7 bases are shared with TRBD1. Germline V gene sequence: CDR1 SGDLS, CDR2 YYNGEE. The CDR3 consists of 15 residues. V trimming: 2 bases; J trimming: 4 bases; junction bases outside the gene matches: 6. The CDR3 region has the DNA TGTGCCAGCAGCGTTGGACAGGCCCCAAATCAGCCCCAGCATTTT. Protein: CASSVGQAPNQPQHF. The complete variable domain, with remaining parts taken from reference TRBV9 and TRBJ1-5, reads DSGVTQTPKHLITATGQRVTLRCSPRSGDLSVYWYQQSLDQGLQFLIQYYNGEERAKGNILERFSAQQFPDLHSELNLSSLELGDSALYFCASSVGQAPNQPQHFGDGTRLSIL.

The V call is TRBV30, the J call TRBJ1-4, with D unclear. There are 14 residues in the CDR3. The V end was cut by 0 bases, the J end by 5 bases, with 10 bases between. CDR1 and CDR2 (germline): GTSNPN, SVGIG (reference sequence). CDR3 in DNA: TGTGCCTGGAGTGTACGTCAGAGGAATGAAAAACTGTTTTTT. This encodes CAWSVRQRNEKLFF.

The chain links TRBV7-9 to TRBJ2-7, with TRBD1 identical over 9 bases. V lost 6 bases, J lost 4 bases, and 7 bases stayed unmatched. This CDR3 has 14 amino acids. The germline gives CDR1 SEHNR, CDR2 FQNEAQ (reference sequence). CDR3 amino acids: CASSPTGGKYEQYF. Here the CDR3 DNA reads TGTGCCAGCAGTCCTACAGGGGGCAAGTACGAGCAGTACTTC.

CDR3 amino acids: CASSPNRQGMNTEAFF. CDR3 in DNA: TGTGCCAGTAGTCCGAATAGACAGGGTATGAACACTGAAGCTTTCTTT. J is TRBJ1-1 and V is TRBV19; 7 nucleotides match TRBD1. The V gene end was trimmed by 5 bases and the J gene end by 0 bases; junction bases not matched to a gene: 9. Germline assignment: CDR1 LNHDA and CDR2 SQIVND (reference sequence). This CDR3 comprises 16 residues.

This chain connects TRBV7-9 to TRBJ2-6, with D possibly matching TRBD1 (5 bases). CDR1 and CDR2 from the germline V gene are SEHNR and FQNEAQ (reference sequence). The CDR3 has 16 residues. Trimming left V 1 base short and J 2 bases short, with 9 bases between. CDR3 in DNA: TGTGCCAGCAGCTTAGGCGGCAGGGCTGGGGCCAACGTCCTGACTTTC. Translating it yields CASSLGGRAGANVLTF.